This paragraph reports one T cell receptor (beta chain). Its recognized antigen is unknown. No qualities accompany the bases; no much larger clone lies one base away. Cut back by 5 bases and 2 bases, the V and J ends lie 3 bases apart. CDR1 and CDR2 were assigned from the germline V gene as SGHTA and FQGNSA. The CDR3 sequence holds 11 residues, the cysteine and phenylalanine included. The only DNA kept is the CDR3, 33 bases in frame from the first base. Robust positive staining for Merkel cell polyomavirus Large T antigen was observed by immunohistochemistry in the tumors of all patients. Approximately twelve Merkel cell carcinoma patients were included, each with robust KLL-tetramer+ populations (above 0.04% of CD8+ T cells) in blood and/or cultured TIL. Every patient was Caucasian, and patient ages had a median of about 70 years and ranged from 50 to 77 years. Lymph node tumors were analyzed for patients with unknown primaries who presented with nodal disease, or when there was not enough primary tissue.

This entry comes from a study of tumor-infiltrating T cells and Merkel cell polyomavirus (dated by TCRdb to about 2017). Some background on the complete study: In Merkel cell carcinoma patients, the study investigated CD8+ T cells specific for the Merkel cell polyomavirus KLL epitope. Disease stage at presentation varied among the patients, and patient follow-up lasted a median of about 2.5 years, ranging from 1.1 to 6.0 years. In approximately 14 samples, TRB sequencing was done on KLL-tetramer-sorted cells from blood or tumor-infiltrating lymphocytes, along with 12 matched whole-tumor samples. In the whole study, one tumor sample was a frozen nodal tumor digest, and another tumor sample was a flash-frozen core biopsy of a metastasis. Varied, non-standardized therapies, including chemotherapy, radiation and immunotherapies, were received by the patients. Most of the whole-tumor samples were approximately 25-micron curls sectioned from formalin-fixed, paraffin-embedded tissue blocks. Broader findings and caveats from the paper: The small sample size of the study (n of about twelve patients) is a limitation. More unique KLL-specific clonotypes in tumors (roughly 5-108 vs 0-3) was associated with a significant MCC-specific survival advantage (P = 0.0051). Only a single viral epitope was studied, so T cells against other Merkel cell polyomavirus epitopes were not captured. A higher fraction of KLL-specific T cells within tumors (about 1.9-18% versus about 0-0.15%) was associated with significantly better MCC-specific survival. KLL-specific TRB repertoires were diverse and largely private, with only one public clonotype among some 400 unique sequences, shared by two patients.

The protocol used for the library was the immunoSEQ multiplex PCR assay. Genomic DNA extraction, TRB sequencing and normalization were performed by Adaptive Biotechnologies (Seattle, WA). In the authors' own workflow: Clonality was calculated as one minus the Shannon entropy of productive TRB sequences, normalized by log2 of unique productive sequences. KLL-specific clonotypes in tumors were found by matching TCRbeta CDR3 amino acid sequences to the sequences from the tetramer-sorted sample of each patient. As stored in TCRdb, this immuneACCESS dataset retains in-frame rearrangements with V and J assigned. A fraction of the clones does not appear; measured against another copy, unresolved V genes explain less than half of the discrepancy, and the remainder lacks a known reason. V and J calls and clone size are given by that table; D and trimming were obtained from the DNA. The table for this sample lists around 25,000 clones; around nine tenths of them were counted only once. The ten top clones hold roughly 2.6% of the sample.

The sequencing input was lymph node tissue. The receptor was derived from a man over 45 with Merkel cell carcinoma. This chain joins TRBV7-2 to TRBJ1-1; the D gene cannot be named for sure. CDR3 region: CASSRNTEAFF. The nucleotide sequence reads TGTGCCAGCAGCCGTAACACTGAAGCTTTCTTT.